This entry describes one T cell receptor beta chain. CDR3 length: 12 residues. The germline V gene has CDR1 SQVTM and CDR2 ANQGSEA. V gave up 1 base and J gave up 5 bases, with 8 bases separating them. Authors' analysis steps: Estimation of nucleated cell counts was performed using reference gene primer amplification. Assay: immunoSEQ multiplex PCR; the TCRdb copy retains only in-frame clones and omits some. That table gives V, J and clone size, and the DNA gave D and trimming. The sample has about 76,000 clones; 82% are singletons. The sample is drawn from a study of blood T cell repertoires in COVID-19. Across the whole study: Samples of COVID-19 (acute and convalescent) were obtained from the United States, Italy and Spain. PBMCs, B-cell-depleted T cells, or T cells were the source of the cDNA or gDNA that made up the material.

The origin of this receptor is a human donor in a cohort sampled during active COVID-19. V is TRBV29-1 and J is TRBJ2-5; D uncertain. Specimen: peripheral blood. The CDR3 spells CSVEGQVETQYF. CDR3 in DNA: TGCAGCGTTGAAGGTCAGGTGGAGACCCAGTACTTC.